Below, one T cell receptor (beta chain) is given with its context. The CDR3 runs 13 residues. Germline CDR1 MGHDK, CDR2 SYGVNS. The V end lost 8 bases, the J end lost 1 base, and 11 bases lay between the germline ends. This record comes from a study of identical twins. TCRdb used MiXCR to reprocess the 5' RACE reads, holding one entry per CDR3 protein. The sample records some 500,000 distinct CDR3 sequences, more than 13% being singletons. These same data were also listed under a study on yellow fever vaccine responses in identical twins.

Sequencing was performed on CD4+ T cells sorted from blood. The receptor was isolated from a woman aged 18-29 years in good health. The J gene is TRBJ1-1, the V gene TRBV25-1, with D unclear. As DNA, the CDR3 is TGTGCCAGCGTGAGGAAGGGGAACACTGAAGCTTTCTTT. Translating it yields CASVRKGNTEAFF.